A selection of T cell receptor beta chains follows, all from one sample in a study of T cells in Graves' hyperthyroidism and ophthalmopathy. Each CDR3 protein is one row after TCRdb ran MiXCR on the multiplex PCR reads. The sample consists of a few hundred thousand distinct CDR3 sequences, around a sixth of them appearing once. What was sequenced was blood. The receptor set was obtained from a woman aged 18-35 years with Graves' hyperthyroidism. Each CDR3 is given with its conserved first and last residue. The order of the fields is J gene, V gene, clone size, D gene, CDR3 DNA, CDR3 protein. The D gene is left open where the match is weak. The listing skips clone size in some rows; elsewhere it reads once, few, many or a size class.

j_call: TRBJ2-3; v_call: TRBV10-3; clone_size: many; d_call: TRBD2; cdr3_nt: TGTGCCATCAGTCCAGCGGGGAGCACAGATACGCAGTATTTT; cdr3_aa: CAISPAGSTDTQYF
j_call: TRBJ2-3; v_call: TRBV25-1; clone_size: many; d_call: TRBD2; cdr3_nt: TGTGCCAGCAGGGGACTAGCGGGCCCCACAGATACGCAGTATTTT; cdr3_aa: CASRGLAGPTDTQYF
j_call: TRBJ1-2; v_call: TRBV4-1; clone_size: -; d_call: -; cdr3_nt: TGCGCCAGCAGCCAAGATGGCCCGGACCCCTGGGGCTACACCTTC; cdr3_aa: CASSQDGPDPWGYTF
j_call: TRBJ2-1; v_call: TRBV19; clone_size: few; d_call: TRBD2; cdr3_nt: TGTGCCAGTAGATCCAGTTCTAGCGGGGGGCAGGGGTTCTTC; cdr3_aa: CASRSSSSGGQGFF
j_call: TRBJ2-7; v_call: TRBV11-2; clone_size: few; d_call: -; cdr3_nt: TGTGCCAGCAGCTTAGTGCGGGTTAGCTCCTACGAGCAGTACTTC; cdr3_aa: CASSLVRVSSYEQYF
j_call: TRBJ2-5; v_call: TRBV29-1; clone_size: -; d_call: -; cdr3_nt: TGCAGCGTTGATTCTCCCGAAGAGACCCAGTACTTC; cdr3_aa: CSVDSPEETQYF
j_call: TRBJ1-2; v_call: TRBV6-1; clone_size: many; d_call: -; cdr3_nt: TGTGCCAGCGGTGACACGGCTTGGGGCTACACCTTC; cdr3_aa: CASGDTAWGYTF
j_call: TRBJ2-3; v_call: TRBV7-2; clone_size: many; d_call: -; cdr3_nt: TGTGCCAGCAGCTTAAGGGACACAGATACGCAGTATTTT; cdr3_aa: CASSLRDTDTQYF
j_call: TRBJ1-4; v_call: TRBV6-1; clone_size: many; d_call: -; cdr3_nt: TGTGCCAGCACCACCCTCCGGGACAACAAAGCTGAAAAACTGTTTTTT; cdr3_aa: CASTTLRDNKAEKLFF
j_call: TRBJ1-4; v_call: TRBV4-2; clone_size: -; d_call: -; cdr3_nt: TGTGCCAGCCGCTATCGGAGACGGGAGAAAGTTAATGAAAAACTGTTTTTT; cdr3_aa: CASRYRRREKVNEKLFF
j_call: TRBJ2-7; v_call: TRBV15; clone_size: many; d_call: -; cdr3_nt: TGTGCCACCAGCAGAGATCTCAGCGGATCCCCCTACGAGCAGTACTTC; cdr3_aa: CATSRDLSGSPYEQYF
j_call: TRBJ1-2; v_call: TRBV27; clone_size: many; d_call: TRBD1; cdr3_nt: TGTGCCAGCAGTTTAAGGCGACAGGGGGTTTATGGCTACACCTTC; cdr3_aa: CASSLRRQGVYGYTF
j_call: TRBJ1-4; v_call: TRBV7-9; clone_size: many; d_call: TRBD1; cdr3_nt: TGTGCCAGCGACAGGGGTTCGACTAATGAAAAACTGTTTTTT; cdr3_aa: CASDRGSTNEKLFF
j_call: TRBJ1-2; v_call: TRBV4-2; clone_size: -; d_call: -; cdr3_nt: TGTGCCAGCAGCCAAGCCCTGGGACACCGAGGACGGGACTATGGCTACACCTTC; cdr3_aa: CASSQALGHRGRDYGYTF
j_call: TRBJ1-1; v_call: TRBV7-2; clone_size: many; d_call: -; cdr3_nt: TGTGCCAGCAGCGAAATGGGGGCGTCGGCCTTGAACACTGAAGCTTTCTTT; cdr3_aa: CASSEMGASALNTEAFF
j_call: TRBJ1-1; v_call: TRBV7-9; clone_size: -; d_call: TRBD1; cdr3_nt: TGTGCCAGCAGTGGACAGGTCAACGAGGCTTTCTTT; cdr3_aa: CASSGQVNEAFF
j_call: TRBJ1-5; v_call: TRBV11-2; clone_size: -; d_call: -; cdr3_nt: TGCGCCAGCAGCCCCCCGGGGGCCCCGGAGGTGCCCCAGCATTTT; cdr3_aa: CASSPPGAPEVPQHF
j_call: TRBJ1-3; v_call: TRBV12-3/TRBV12-4; clone_size: many; d_call: -; cdr3_nt: TGTGCCAGCAGCCCCACGAGAGGCGGGGCGGACACCATATATTTT; cdr3_aa: CASSPTRGGADTIYF
j_call: TRBJ1-1; v_call: TRBV27; clone_size: many; d_call: -; cdr3_nt: TGTGCCAGCACCCTGGGCCCGGGGACTGAAGCTTTCTTT; cdr3_aa: CASTLGPGTEAFF
j_call: TRBJ2-7; v_call: TRBV20-1; clone_size: many; d_call: TRBD1; cdr3_nt: TGCAGTGCTAGATACACAGGGGGTACGACCTACGAGCAGTACTTC; cdr3_aa: CSARYTGGTTYEQYF
j_call: TRBJ2-7; v_call: TRBV12-3/TRBV12-4; clone_size: many; d_call: -; cdr3_nt: TGTGCCAGCAGTCCCGTAGGAGGGAGCTACGAGCAGTACTTC; cdr3_aa: CASSPVGGSYEQYF
j_call: TRBJ2-2; v_call: TRBV7-2; clone_size: -; d_call: -; cdr3_nt: TGTGCCAGCAGCTTGAGTTTTGTACCCGGAAACACCGGGGAGCTGTTTTTT; cdr3_aa: CASSLSFVPGNTGELFF
j_call: TRBJ1-5; v_call: TRBV19; clone_size: many; d_call: -; cdr3_nt: TGTGCCAGTATGAAGGGGGTATCGGGCAATCAGCCCCAGCATTTT; cdr3_aa: CASMKGVSGNQPQHF
j_call: TRBJ1-2; v_call: TRBV6-1; clone_size: many; d_call: -; cdr3_nt: TGTGCCAGCAGTGAAAGGGGGGTTTATGGCTACACCTTC; cdr3_aa: CASSERGVYGYTF
j_call: TRBJ2-7; v_call: TRBV12-3/TRBV12-4; clone_size: -; d_call: -; cdr3_nt: TGTGCCAGCAGTGGGGCCGGGCCCCAGCAGTACTTC; cdr3_aa: CASSGAGPQQYF
j_call: TRBJ2-1; v_call: TRBV11-3; clone_size: many; d_call: TRBD1; cdr3_nt: TGTGCCAGCAGCTTAACCTTCATGGACAGGCGAGATGGCTCCTACAATGAGCAGTTCTTC; cdr3_aa: CASSLTFMDRRDGSYNEQFF
j_call: TRBJ2-1; v_call: TRBV10-3; clone_size: many; d_call: TRBD2; cdr3_nt: TGTGCCATCAGTCCGGGACTAGCGGCAGGGGCTGCTGAGCAGTTCTTC; cdr3_aa: CAISPGLAAGAAEQFF
j_call: TRBJ2-2; v_call: TRBV7-8; clone_size: once; d_call: -; cdr3_nt: TGTGCCAGCAGCTTAGGGCGCCTGATGCGGACCGGGGAGCTGTTTTTT; cdr3_aa: CASSLGRLMRTGELFF
j_call: TRBJ2-5; v_call: TRBV9; clone_size: many; d_call: TRBD2; cdr3_nt: TGTGCCAGCAGTGAGGGACTAGCGGTTCAAGAGACCCAGTACTTC; cdr3_aa: CASSEGLAVQETQYF
j_call: TRBJ2-7; v_call: TRBV12-3/TRBV12-4; clone_size: once; d_call: TRBD1; cdr3_nt: TGTGCCAGCAGCAGCACGGGACAGGGTGGCCACGAGCAGTACTTC; cdr3_aa: CASSSTGQGGHEQYF
j_call: TRBJ1-4; v_call: TRBV18; clone_size: many; d_call: -; cdr3_nt: TGTGCCAGCTCACCCTTACAGGCAACTAATGAAAAACTGTTTTTT; cdr3_aa: CASSPLQATNEKLFF
j_call: TRBJ1-2; v_call: TRBV28; clone_size: many; d_call: -; cdr3_nt: TGTGCCAGCAGTTTGCAAGGATCCTATGGCTACACCTTC; cdr3_aa: CASSLQGSYGYTF
j_call: TRBJ1-1; v_call: TRBV6-1; clone_size: -; d_call: TRBD1; cdr3_nt: TGTGCCAGCAGTGAGCCGGGACAGGGGGCGAGCACTGAAGCTTTCTTT; cdr3_aa: CASSEPGQGASTEAFF
j_call: TRBJ1-1; v_call: TRBV30; clone_size: many; d_call: -; cdr3_nt: TGTGCCTGGGGATTGAACACTGAAGCTTTCTTT; cdr3_aa: CAWGLNTEAFF
j_call: TRBJ2-2; v_call: TRBV20-1; clone_size: -; d_call: -; cdr3_nt: TGCAGTGCTAGAGATCCAAGGGTCTCGGATTCCGGGGAGCTGTTTTTT; cdr3_aa: CSARDPRVSDSGELFF
j_call: TRBJ2-2; v_call: TRBV12-3/TRBV12-4; clone_size: -; d_call: TRBD1; cdr3_nt: TGTGCCAGCAGGACCCGGGACAGAAACACCGGGGAGCTGTTTTTT; cdr3_aa: CASRTRDRNTGELFF
j_call: TRBJ2-7; v_call: TRBV6-2/TRBV6-3; clone_size: -; d_call: TRBD2; cdr3_nt: TGTGCCAGCAGAGGACTAGACGGTGAGCAGTACTTC; cdr3_aa: CASRGLDGEQYF
j_call: TRBJ1-4; v_call: TRBV20-1; clone_size: many; d_call: TRBD1; cdr3_nt: TGCAGTGCTCCCCGACAGGGTACAGAAAAACTGTTTTTT; cdr3_aa: CSAPRQGTEKLFF
j_call: TRBJ1-5; v_call: TRBV20-1; clone_size: many; d_call: -; cdr3_nt: TGCAGTGCTAGAGACGGGGATCAGCCCCAGCATTTT; cdr3_aa: CSARDGDQPQHF
j_call: TRBJ1-2; v_call: TRBV25-1; clone_size: few; d_call: TRBD1; cdr3_nt: TGTGCCAGCAGTCCTGGGACAGGACCTAACTATGGCTACACCTTC; cdr3_aa: CASSPGTGPNYGYTF
j_call: TRBJ2-1; v_call: TRBV20-1; clone_size: many; d_call: TRBD1; cdr3_nt: TGCAGTGCTCCGGGGGGACAGGGGTCCTACAATGAGCAGTTCTTC; cdr3_aa: CSAPGGQGSYNEQFF
j_call: TRBJ2-4; v_call: TRBV11-2; clone_size: many; d_call: -; cdr3_nt: TGTGCCAGCAGCTCTAGGGCTCTCAAAAACATTCAGTACTTC; cdr3_aa: CASSSRALKNIQYF
j_call: TRBJ2-7; v_call: TRBV11-2; clone_size: many; d_call: -; cdr3_nt: TGTGCCAGCAGCTTAGCTACCTACGAGCAGTACTTC; cdr3_aa: CASSLATYEQYF
j_call: TRBJ2-7; v_call: TRBV7-2; clone_size: few; d_call: TRBD1; cdr3_nt: TGTGCCAGCAGCAAAAGACAGGGGAGGCACGAGCAGTACTTC; cdr3_aa: CASSKRQGRHEQYF
j_call: TRBJ1-5; v_call: TRBV20-1; clone_size: -; d_call: -; cdr3_nt: TGCAGTGCTAGAGATCGGGGGCCCAGCAATCAGCCCCAGCATTTT; cdr3_aa: CSARDRGPSNQPQHF
j_call: TRBJ1-1; v_call: TRBV30; clone_size: many; d_call: -; cdr3_nt: TGTGCCTGGAGTGGGAGATCCGAAGCTTTCTTT; cdr3_aa: CAWSGRSEAFF
j_call: TRBJ2-6; v_call: TRBV5-6; clone_size: -; d_call: -; cdr3_nt: TGTGCCAGCACCCACAGGGAGGTCACCTCTGGGGCCAACGTCCTGACTTTC; cdr3_aa: CASTHREVTSGANVLTF
j_call: TRBJ1-4; v_call: TRBV5-6; clone_size: -; d_call: -; cdr3_nt: TGTGCCAGCAGCCGGGACGGGACGAGAAGTGAAAAACTGTTTTTT; cdr3_aa: CASSRDGTRSEKLFF
j_call: TRBJ2-1; v_call: TRBV24-1; clone_size: many; d_call: -; cdr3_nt: TGTGCCACCAGTGACCCATCGGACTTCTACAATGAGCAGTTCTTC; cdr3_aa: CATSDPSDFYNEQFF
j_call: TRBJ2-2; v_call: TRBV5-1; clone_size: many; d_call: TRBD1; cdr3_nt: TGCGCCAGCAGGCCTTACCCAACCGGGACAGGGGGCACCGGGGAGCTGTTTTTT; cdr3_aa: CASRPYPTGTGGTGELFF
j_call: TRBJ2-3; v_call: TRBV7-9; clone_size: many; d_call: TRBD2; cdr3_nt: TGTGCCAGCAGCGGTAGCGGGCAAGCCACAGATACGCAGTATTTT; cdr3_aa: CASSGSGQATDTQYF
j_call: TRBJ2-1; v_call: TRBV19; clone_size: few; d_call: TRBD1; cdr3_nt: TGTGCCAGTAGTCGAAGGACAGGGCACAGTGAGCAGTTCTTC; cdr3_aa: CASSRRTGHSEQFF
j_call: TRBJ2-7; v_call: TRBV7-6; clone_size: many; d_call: -; cdr3_nt: TGTGCCAGCAGCTTAGCTGGTTTTTCCTCGAAAGAGCAGTACTTC; cdr3_aa: CASSLAGFSSKEQYF
j_call: TRBJ1-2; v_call: TRBV19; clone_size: -; d_call: -; cdr3_nt: TGTGCCAGCTCACCACCAGCAGCATATGGCTACACCTTC; cdr3_aa: CASSPPAAYGYTF
j_call: TRBJ2-7; v_call: TRBV3-1; clone_size: many; d_call: TRBD1; cdr3_nt: TGTGCCAGCAGCCAAGGGGCGGGACAGGGGGTCTGGCAGTACTTC; cdr3_aa: CASSQGAGQGVWQYF
j_call: TRBJ1-1; v_call: TRBV11-2; clone_size: -; d_call: -; cdr3_nt: TGTGCCAGCACCATAACCGGGGTGAACACTGAAGCTTTCTTT; cdr3_aa: CASTITGVNTEAFF
j_call: TRBJ2-3; v_call: TRBV9; clone_size: -; d_call: -; cdr3_nt: TGTGCCAGCAGCGAGGCGGCAGATACGCAGTATTTT; cdr3_aa: CASSEAADTQYF
j_call: TRBJ2-1; v_call: TRBV5-6; clone_size: -; d_call: -; cdr3_nt: TGTGCCAGCACTCACAGGGCGTACAATGAGCAGTTCTTC; cdr3_aa: CASTHRAYNEQFF